The 21 T cell receptor beta chains reported below all come from one sample, sequenced in a study of blood T cell repertoires in COVID-19. This table comes from immunoSEQ multiplex PCR, and its TCRdb copy is limited to in-frame clones, with some not included. The sample carries 100,000 to 150,000 clones, less than 90% recorded once. Sequencing was performed on PBMCs or T cells enriched from blood (not recorded which). Receptor source: a woman between 45 and 60 years old who had recovered from COVID-19.

This clone has more than one count but fewer than ten. J is TRBJ2-7 and V is TRBV7-8, with D perhaps TRBD1 (6 bases). Per the germline V gene, CDR1 is SGHVS and CDR2 is FQNEAQ. V was trimmed by 5 bases and J by 2 bases, leaving 13 bases between them. The CDR3 is 14 residues long. CDR3 sequence reads: CASSPLQGPYEQYF. Here the CDR3 DNA reads TGTGCCAGCAGCCCCTTACAGGGACCCTACGAGCAGTACTTC.

This clone was seen once. The chain links TRBV7-8 to TRBJ2-7; 8 bases align to TRBD1. Unmatched junction bases numbered 5, after V lost 4 bases and J lost 6 bases. The CDR3 is 13 residues long. CDR1 SGHVS and CDR2 FQNEAQ come from the germline V gene. The CDR3 coding sequence is TGTGCCAGCAGCTCGGACAGGGACGCCGAGCAGTACTTC. Its protein product is CASSSDRDAEQYF. Variable domain in full (rest from reference TRBV7-8 and TRBJ2-7): GAGVSQSPRYKVAKRGQDVALRCDPISGHVSLFWYQQALGQGPEFLTYFQNEAQLDKSGLPSDRFFAERPEGSVSTLKIQRTQQEDSAVYLCASSSDRDAEQYFGPGTRLTVT.

The genes are TRBV5-1 and TRBJ1-4; 7 positions agree with TRBD1. The J segment lost 6 bases and the V segment lost 4 bases, leaving 9 bases of the junction unmatched. Germline V gives CDR1 SGHRS, CDR2 YFSETQ. The CDR3 totals 15 residues. CDR3 nucleotide sequence: TGCGCCAGCAGCACCACGACAGGGAGTTATGAAAAACTGTTTTTT. It yields the protein CASSTTTGSYEKLFF.

The V call is TRBV7-3, the J call TRBJ2-1, with 11 bases lining up with TRBD2. J lost 3 bases, V lost 5 bases, and 3 bases had no gene match. Germline V CDR1 and CDR2: SGHTA, FQGTGA. CDR3 length: 15 amino acids. CDR3 loop: CASSKLAGVYNEQFF. The CDR3 region has the DNA TGTGCCAGCAGCAAACTAGCGGGGGTCTACAATGAGCAGTTCTTC. Looking up the rest from reference TRBV7-3 and TRBJ2-1 gives the full variable domain: GAGVSQTPSNKVTEKGKYVELRCDPISGHTALYWYRQSLGQGPEFLIYFQGTGAADDSGLPNDRFFAVRPEGSVSTLKIQRTERGDSAVYLCASSKLAGVYNEQFFGPGTRLTVL.

This sequence joins TRBV4-1 and TRBJ2-5; D might be TRBD1 (5 bases). CDR3 length equals 15 residues. V was trimmed by 1 base and J by 1 base, leaving 10 bases between them. Germline-derived CDR1 and CDR2 are MGHRA and YSYEKL. CDR3 region: CASSQGFTGQETQYF. DNA for the CDR3: TGCGCCAGCAGCCAAGGGTTTACAGGCCAAGAGACCCAGTACTTC.

The rearrangement joins TRBV13 to TRBJ2-3, with D perhaps matching TRBD2 (7 bases). V dropped 4 bases and J dropped 4 bases, with 21 bases sitting between them. The CDR3 is 17 residues long. CDR1 PRHDT and CDR2 FYEKMQ come from the germline V gene (reference sequence). As DNA, the CDR3 is TGTGCCAGCAGCTCTAGCGACGGGGGGACACTGGCAGATACGCAGTATTTT. This gives the protein CASSSSDGGTLADTQYF. Looking up the rest from reference TRBV13 and TRBJ2-3 gives the full variable domain: AAGVIQSPRHLIKEKRETATLKCYPIPRHDTVYWYQQGPGQDPQFLISFYEKMQSDKGSIPDRFSAQQFSDYHSELNMSSLELGDSALYFCASSSSDGGTLADTQYFGPGTRLTVL.

The rearrangement uses TRBV7-2 and TRBJ2-7, with 7 nucleotides matching TRBD1. V lost 4 bases and J lost 5; bases outside the gene matches: 5. Per the germline V gene, CDR1 is SGHTA and CDR2 is FQGNSA. The CDR3 extends over 13 amino acids. CDR3 amino acids: CASSSDRRHEQYF. CDR3 in DNA: TGTGCCAGCAGCTCGGACAGGAGGCACGAGCAGTACTTC.

A few counts support this clone. The V and J genes are TRBV30 and TRBJ1-5; a weak D match, TRBD1 (6 bases). V was clipped by 7 bases and J by 4 bases, with 11 bases between them. The length of the CDR3 is 12 residues. From germline, CDR1 is GTSNPN and CDR2 SVGIG (reference sequence). CDR3 sequence: CAYGQRNQPQHF. The CDR3 DNA reads as TGTGCCTACGGACAGAGGAATCAGCCCCAGCATTTT.

This rearrangement joins TRBV28 to TRBJ2-2; D uncertain. V dropped 3 bases and J dropped 1 base, with 6 bases sitting between them. The CDR3 extends over 14 amino acids. CDR1 MDHEN and CDR2 SYDVKM come from the germline V gene. Written as DNA, the CDR3 is TGTGCCAGCAGTTTTGCGCAGAACACCGGGGAGCTGTTTTTT. Translation: CASSFAQNTGELFF.

The chain combines TRBV12-5 with TRBJ1-6; D is uncertain. The CDR3 runs 14 residues. The V end lost 5 bases, the J end lost 8 bases, and 13 bases lay between the germline ends. Germline V gene data show CDR1 as LGHNT and CDR2 as FRNRAP. In nucleotides, the CDR3 is TGTGCTAGTGGTCCGCCGGAGGGCGATTCACCCCTCCACTTT. Translated, it gives CASGPPEGDSPLHF.

This rearrangement joins TRBV7-8 to TRBJ1-1; D not resolved. Trimming cost V 0 bases and J 5 bases, with 7 bases left between them. The germline V gene has CDR1 SGHVS and CDR2 FQNEAQ. The CDR3 runs 13 residues. Here the CDR3 reads CASSLASETEAFF. In DNA, the CDR3 is TGTGCCAGCAGCTTAGCGAGCGAAACTGAAGCTTTCTTT.

The gene calls are TRBV11-1 and TRBJ2-6; 7 bases align to TRBD1. The J segment lost 0 bases and the V segment lost 8 bases, leaving 1 base of the junction unmatched. The CDR3 consists of 14 residues. Germline values: CDR1 SGHAT, CDR2 FQDESV (reference sequence). The CDR3 DNA follows: TGTGCCAGCTCAGGGGGCTCTGGGGCCAACGTCCTGACTTTC. It yields the protein CASSGGSGANVLTF.

This clone was observed once. The rearrangement links TRBV10-3 to TRBJ1-2; 7 bases align to TRBD1. This CDR3 comprises 17 residues. V lost 2 bases to trimming and J lost 0 bases; unmatched junction nucleotides: 9. Per the germline V gene, CDR1 is ENHRY and CDR2 is SYGVKD. CDR3 protein: CAISERVSRGSNYGYTF. DNA of the CDR3: TGTGCCATCAGTGAGAGGGTATCCAGGGGGTCTAACTATGGCTACACCTTC.

The rearrangement joins TRBV10-2 to TRBJ2-7; D is possibly TRBD1 (7 bases). The CDR3 has 16 amino acids. Trimming took 3 bases from V and 3 from J, leaving 18 bases between them. Germline V gene sequence: CDR1 WSHSY, CDR2 SAAADI. This CDR3 reads CASSDRSRQGGYEQYF. CDR3 in DNA: TGCGCCAGCAGTGACCGGTCGCGACAGGGAGGCTACGAGCAGTACTTC.

V usage is TRBV2 and J usage is TRBJ1-3; D possibly corresponds to TRBD1 (5 bases). Trimming cost V 2 bases and J 0 bases, with 11 bases left between them. The CDR3 has 16 residues. Germline CDR1 is SNHLY and CDR2 is FYNNEI. Written as DNA, the CDR3 is TGTGCCAGCAGTGAATTGGGGCCGGACTCTGGAAACACCATATATTTT. Amino acid sequence: CASSELGPDSGNTIYF. The entire variable domain, with the rest obtained from reference TRBV2 and TRBJ1-3, is as follows: EPEVTQTPSHQVTQMGQEVILRCVPISNHLYFYWYRQILGQKVEFLVSFYNNEISEKSEIFDDQFSVERPDGSNFTLKIRSTKLEDSAMYFCASSELGPDSGNTIYFGEGSWLTVV.

The genes are TRBV15 and TRBJ1-5; TRBD1 matches 10 bases. The CDR3 consists of 16 residues. Germline CDR1 LNHNV, CDR2 YYDKDF (reference sequence). Trimming took 3 bases from V and 4 from J; bases not matched to a gene: 6. CDR3 protein: CATSRPRTGGNQPQHF. CDR3 sequence (DNA): TGTGCCACCAGCAGGCCTCGGACAGGGGGGAATCAGCCCCAGCATTTT.

The gene calls are TRBV27 and TRBJ1-2; 9 bases are shared with TRBD1. The CDR3 is 16 amino acids. Germline-derived CDR1 and CDR2 are MNHEY and SMNVEV (reference sequence). Losses at the gene ends were 1 base for V and 4 bases for J; bases not matched to a gene: 7. CDR3 region: CASSLLGTGSGYGYTF. The CDR3 region has the DNA TGTGCCAGCAGTTTATTGGGGACAGGGAGTGGCTATGGCTACACCTTC.

This clone was seen just once. This chain links TRBV27 with TRBJ2-2; 14 bases are shared with TRBD2. The CDR3 runs 17 residues. Germline CDR1 is MNHEY and CDR2 is SMNVEV (reference sequence). V was clipped by 5 bases and J by 4 bases; unmatched bases: 6. CDR3 in DNA: TGTGCCAGCAGTCAAGGGACTAGCGGGGGTCCCACCGGGGAGCTGTTTTTT. This gives the protein CASSQGTSGGPTGELFF.

This clone was detected only once. The chain employs TRBV4-2 and TRBJ2-1, with 8 bases fitting TRBD2. Germline V gives CDR1 LGHNA, CDR2 YNFKEQ. Trimming at V came to 8 bases and at J to 9 bases, leaving 12 bases not matched to a gene. CDR3 size: 14 residues. This CDR3 reads CASSPNRGGFEQFF. Written as DNA, the CDR3 is TGTGCCAGCTCCCCCAACCGGGGGGGCTTTGAGCAGTTCTTC.

The chain is built from TRBV3-1 (or the pseudogene TRBV3-2) and TRBJ1-5; D gene uncertain. Germline CDR1 LGHDT, CDR2 YNNKEL (reference sequence). Trimming cost V 1 base and J 2 bases, with 6 bases left between them. The CDR3 spans 14 residues. The CDR3 bases are TGTGCCAGCAGCCAAGGGGAGGGCAATCAGCCCCAGCATTTT. It yields the protein CASSQGEGNQPQHF.

This clone was recorded a few times. The chain links TRBV27 to TRBJ2-7; 9 positions match TRBD1. V lost 4 bases and J lost 8; bases outside the gene matches: 15. CDR1 MNHEY and CDR2 SMNVEV come from the germline V gene (reference sequence). This CDR3 is 16 amino acids long. CDR3 sequence: CASSSRSGQGGLQQYF. CDR3 nucleotide sequence: TGTGCCAGCAGTTCTCGTTCGGGACAGGGAGGCCTCCAGCAGTACTTC.